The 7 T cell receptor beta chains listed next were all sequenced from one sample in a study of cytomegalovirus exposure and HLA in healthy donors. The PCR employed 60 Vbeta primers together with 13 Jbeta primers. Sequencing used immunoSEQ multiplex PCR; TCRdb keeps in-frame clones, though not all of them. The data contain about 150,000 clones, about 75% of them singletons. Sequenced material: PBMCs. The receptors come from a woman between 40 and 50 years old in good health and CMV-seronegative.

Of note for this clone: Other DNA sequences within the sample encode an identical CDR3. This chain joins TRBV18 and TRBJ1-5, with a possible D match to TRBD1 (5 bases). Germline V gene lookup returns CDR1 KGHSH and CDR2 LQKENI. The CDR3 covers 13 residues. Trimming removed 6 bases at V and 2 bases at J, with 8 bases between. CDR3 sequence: CASSPTGNQPQHF. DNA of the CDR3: TGTGCCAGCTCCCCGACAGGCAATCAGCCCCAGCATTTT.

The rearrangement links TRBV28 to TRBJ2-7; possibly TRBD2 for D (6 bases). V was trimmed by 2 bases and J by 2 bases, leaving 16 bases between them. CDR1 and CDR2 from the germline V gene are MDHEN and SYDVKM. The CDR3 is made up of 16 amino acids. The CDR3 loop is CASSLGPGTSTYEQYF. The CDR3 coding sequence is TGTGCCAGCAGTTTAGGTCCCGGGACTTCAACCTACGAGCAGTACTTC.

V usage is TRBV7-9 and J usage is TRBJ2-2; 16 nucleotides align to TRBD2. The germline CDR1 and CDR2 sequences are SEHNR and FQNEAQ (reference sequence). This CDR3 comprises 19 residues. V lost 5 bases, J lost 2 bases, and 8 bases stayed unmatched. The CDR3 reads CASSGTSGGVSYNTGELFF. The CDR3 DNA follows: TGTGCCAGCAGCGGGACTAGCGGGGGGGTCTCCTACAACACCGGGGAGCTGTTTTTT.

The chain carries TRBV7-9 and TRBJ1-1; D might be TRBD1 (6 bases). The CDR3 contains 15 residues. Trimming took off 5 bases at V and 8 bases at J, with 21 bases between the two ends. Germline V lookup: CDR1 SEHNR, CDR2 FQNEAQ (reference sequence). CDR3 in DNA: TGTGCCAGCAGCGAGGAGTGGGCTCCCGGGACAGAAGCTTTCTTT. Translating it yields CASSEEWAPGTEAFF.

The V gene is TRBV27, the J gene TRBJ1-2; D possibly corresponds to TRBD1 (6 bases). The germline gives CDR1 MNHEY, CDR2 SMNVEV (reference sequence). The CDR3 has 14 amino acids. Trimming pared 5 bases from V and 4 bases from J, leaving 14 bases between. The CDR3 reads CASSPSGGGYGYTF. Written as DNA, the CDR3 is TGTGCCAGCAGTCCGTCGGGGGGCGGCTATGGCTACACCTTC.

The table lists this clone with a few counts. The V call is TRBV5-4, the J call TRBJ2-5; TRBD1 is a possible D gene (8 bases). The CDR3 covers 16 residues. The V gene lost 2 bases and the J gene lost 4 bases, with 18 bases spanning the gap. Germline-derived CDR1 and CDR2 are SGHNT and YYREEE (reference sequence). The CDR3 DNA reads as TGTGCCAGCAGCTTTCCAAACAGGGGGGAGGGAGAGACCCAGTACTTC. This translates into CASSFPNRGEGETQYF.

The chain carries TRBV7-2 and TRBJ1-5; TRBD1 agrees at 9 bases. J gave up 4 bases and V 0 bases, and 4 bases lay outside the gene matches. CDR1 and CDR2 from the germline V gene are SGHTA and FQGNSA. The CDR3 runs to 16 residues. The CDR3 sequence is CASSLAIDRGNQPQHF. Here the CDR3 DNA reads TGTGCCAGCAGCTTAGCGATAGACAGGGGGAATCAGCCCCAGCATTTT.